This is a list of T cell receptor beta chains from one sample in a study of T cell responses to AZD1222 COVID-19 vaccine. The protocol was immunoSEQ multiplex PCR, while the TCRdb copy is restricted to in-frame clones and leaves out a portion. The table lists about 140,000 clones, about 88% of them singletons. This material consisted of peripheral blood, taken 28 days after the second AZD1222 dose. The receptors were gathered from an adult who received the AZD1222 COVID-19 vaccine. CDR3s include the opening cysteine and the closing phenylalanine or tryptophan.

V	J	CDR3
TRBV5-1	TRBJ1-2	CASSLGREGGGYGYTF
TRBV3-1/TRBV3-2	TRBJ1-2	CASSERQDYGYTF
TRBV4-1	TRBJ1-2	CASSRQTGTYGYTF
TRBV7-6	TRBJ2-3	CASSLAQRTDFTDTQYF
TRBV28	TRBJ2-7	CASSLARYEQYF
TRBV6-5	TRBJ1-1	CASMMVRADTEAFF
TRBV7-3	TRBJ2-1	CASSPYSGGSGNEQFF
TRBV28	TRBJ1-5	CASRDYRDKKPQHF
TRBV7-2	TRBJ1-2	CASSLERWTANYGYTF
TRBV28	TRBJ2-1	CASSDTSGVNEQFF
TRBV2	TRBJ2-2	CASTLAGGDTGELFF
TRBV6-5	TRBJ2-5	CASSYSGTRETQYF
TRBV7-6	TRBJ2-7	CASSLLASPLYEQYF
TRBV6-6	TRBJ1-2	CASSPIMLEHHMDGYTF
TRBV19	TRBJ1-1	CASSNRQGWTNTEAFF
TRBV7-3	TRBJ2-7	CASSPGQPYEQYF
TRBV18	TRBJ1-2	CASSSPGQGDGYTF
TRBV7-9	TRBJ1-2	CASSPRAGGNYGYTF
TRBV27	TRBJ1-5	CASKHEGTGGNQPQHF
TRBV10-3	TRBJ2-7	CAISEPLNYEQYF
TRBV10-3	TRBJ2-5	CAISDPDRGLETQYF
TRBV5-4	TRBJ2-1	CASRPPGGSYNEQFF
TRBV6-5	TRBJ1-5	CASSYGGADQPQHF
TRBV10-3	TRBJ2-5	CAISFTADPQETQYF
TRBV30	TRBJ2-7	CAWTLPGRVTVSRGEQYF
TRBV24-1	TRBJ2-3	CATSVGGAEGTQYF
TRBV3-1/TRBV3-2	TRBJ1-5	CASSRDRDQPQHF
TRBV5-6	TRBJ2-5	CASSLAHGVETQYF
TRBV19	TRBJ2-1	CASSNRGNEQFF
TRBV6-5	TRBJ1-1	CASSYRLSAFF
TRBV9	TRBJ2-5	CASSVGGNRGGRETQYF
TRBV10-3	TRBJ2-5	CAISESTGVETQYF
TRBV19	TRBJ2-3	CATNPRQGGSDTQYF
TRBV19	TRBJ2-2	CASSKGNTGELFF
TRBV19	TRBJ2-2	CASRPIWQGFSGELFF
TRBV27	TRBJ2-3	CASSPTTDTQYF
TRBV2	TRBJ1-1	CASSVSGNTEAFF
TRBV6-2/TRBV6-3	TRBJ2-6	CASSLPRGSGANVLTF
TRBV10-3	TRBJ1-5	CATNFGPADSNQPQHF
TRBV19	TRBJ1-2	CASSTTGGGRGYTF
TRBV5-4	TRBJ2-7	CASSLTGPYSGEQYF
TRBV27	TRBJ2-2	CASSFRGGSDPGELFF
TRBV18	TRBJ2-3	CASSPGGRADTQYF
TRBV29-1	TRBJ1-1	CSVNQGARSSNTEAFF
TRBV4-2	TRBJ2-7	CASSPLTGGKPPYEQYF
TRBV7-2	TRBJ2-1	CASSYKTVYNEQFF
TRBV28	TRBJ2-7	CASSSGTANYEQYF
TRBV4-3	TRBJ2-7	CASSISGGLDEQYF
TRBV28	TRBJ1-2	CASSSAATGGGFTF
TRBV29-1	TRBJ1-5	CSVAFSGDQPQHF